Listed here is a single TCR beta chain. Its antigen is still unknown. This specimen comes from a study of monozygotic twins with inflammatory bowel disease. Study-wide results and caveats: A lone strong IBD-associated signal or clonotype found no support.

Reanalyzing the 5' RACE reads, TCRdb keeps one entry per CDR3 protein, without DNA. Its listing shows a few hundred thousand distinct CDR3 sequences. This CDR3 has 13 amino acids. Per germline, CDR1 SGHRS and CDR2 YFSETQ. The sequence came from a human donor with ulcerative colitis or Crohn's disease, or a healthy co-twin of an affected twin (not recorded which). Sequencing was performed on blood. The genes are TRBV5-1 and TRBJ1-1. CDR3 region: CASSLDRNTEAFF.